The table lists the clone carrying this T cell receptor (beta chain) with a count of one. Its target is not known. Profiling relied on immunoSEQ multiplex PCR, and the TCRdb table lists in-frame clones only, not all of them. This sample yields tens of thousands of clones, of which 92% are seen a single time; around 8.9% belongs to the top ten. The data originate from a study of T cell responses to AZD1222 COVID-19 vaccine. Study-wide results and caveats: Sampling that yielded the repertoires occurred only after the peak T cell response. In the spike-specific TCR repertoire, nearly half reportedly target unmutated variant regions. Vaccine-associated CD4 TCRs ranged over spike, dominating at 160-218 and 743-854. Spike-specific TCR breadth and depth grew following two AZD1222 doses.

The receptor comes from an adult who received the AZD1222 COVID-19 vaccine. The starting material was peripheral blood, obtained 28 days after the second AZD1222 dose.

The DNA for the CDR3 is TGCGCCAGCAGCTTGGGGACAGACTACAATGAGCAGTTCTTC. Translation gives CASSLGTDYNEQFF. This chain joins TRBV5-1 and TRBJ2-1; a weak D match, TRBD1 (6 bases). Germline V gene data show CDR1 as SGHRS and CDR2 as YFSETQ. Trimming pared 0 bases from V and 3 bases from J, leaving 7 bases between. This CDR3 contains 14 residues.